A selection of T cell receptor beta chains follows, all from one sample in a study of shared clonotypes between healthy human individuals. The protocol was immunoSEQ multiplex PCR, while the TCRdb copy is restricted to in-frame clones and leaves out a portion. The repertoire includes under 650,000 clones, about 96% of them detected once, and 0.06% sits in the top ten. Sequenced sample: naive CD4+ T cells sorted from blood. Source of these receptors: a woman aged 30 to 39 in good health. Each CDR3 is given with its conserved first and last residue. Each record gives: J gene, V gene, CDR3 protein.

>TRBJ2-2|TRBV7-9
CASSFLLGETGELFF
>TRBJ1-2|TRBV5-1
CASSLALRQPPLGYTF
>TRBJ2-7|TRBV19
CASSTREGGEQYF
>TRBJ2-1|TRBV28
CASSPPRHNEQFF
>TRBJ2-2|TRBV7-2
CASSLQAAGNTGELFF
>TRBJ2-1|TRBV5-1
CASSLSGDLRYNEQFF
>TRBJ2-4|TRBV5-4
CASSPGGDRNIQYF
>TRBJ2-7|TRBV28
CASSLWRESYEQYF
>TRBJ2-7|TRBV28
CASSPGLAGTKEQYF
>TRBJ2-7|TRBV28
CASSPTFRDRADEQYF
>TRBJ2-7|TRBV6-1
CASSEGRDYEQYF
>TRBJ1-5|TRBV5-5
CASSLVQSLNQPQHF
>TRBJ2-7|TRBV13
CASSFGTSEYEQYF
>TRBJ1-3|TRBV19
CASSMGATGFGNTIYF
>TRBJ2-3|TRBV18
CASSRSGTSGLSTDTQYF
>TRBJ2-2|TRBV7-9
CASSLGRIDTGELFF
>TRBJ2-7|TRBV14
CASNGLDSYEQYF
>TRBJ1-3|TRBV28
CASNDRGYGNTIYF
>TRBJ1-2|TRBV6-6
CASSSIYGYTF
>TRBJ1-1|TRBV5-1
CASSQGQNTEAFF
>TRBJ2-1|TRBV5-1
CASSRGLAKSYNEQFF
>TRBJ2-1|TRBV2
CASNGAGVRNEQFF
>TRBJ2-2|TRBV18
CASSPRSTGELFF
>TRBJ1-1|TRBV2
CASSRSGVMNTEAFF
>TRBJ2-7|TRBV5-1
CASSFTSDPEQYF